These 3 T cell receptor beta chains came from one sample sequenced in a study of blood T cell repertoires in COVID-19. Sequenced by immunoSEQ multiplex PCR; TCRdb stores in-frame clones only, minus some. The repertoire consists of about 120,000 clones, with approximately 83% occurring once and the leading ten covering approximately 11%. The sample consisted of peripheral blood. These receptors originate from a man older than 75 with acute or convalescent COVID-19.

CDR3 nucleotide sequence: TGTGCCAGCAGTGAAGGGCTCAGGTTCGAGGGGTACTTC. Amino acids: CASSEGLRFEGYF. This chain joins TRBV2 and TRBJ2-7; possibly TRBD2 for D (5 bases). The CDR3 spans 13 residues. V lost 1 base and J 12 bases, leaving 16 bases between the germline ends. CDR1 is SNHLY and CDR2 is FYNNEI in the germline V gene. The full variable domain, completed using reference TRBV2 and TRBJ2-7, is EPEVTQTPSHQVTQMGQEVILRCVPISNHLYFYWYRQILGQKVEFLVSFYNNEISEKSEIFDDQFSVERPDGSNFTLKIRSTKLEDSAMYFCASSEGLRFEGYFGPGTRLTVT.

J is TRBJ1-2 and V is TRBV18; no clear D. The germline CDR1 and CDR2 sequences are KGHSH and LQKENI. V lost 2 bases and J 2 bases, leaving 9 bases between the germline ends. The CDR3 consists of 14 residues. The CDR3 region is CASSPLLTNYGYTF. The CDR3, as DNA: TGTGCCAGCTCACCATTACTTACCAACTATGGCTACACCTTC.

This rearrangement joins TRBV10-3 to TRBJ1-1, with TRBD1 matching over 9 bases. Germline lookup yields CDR1 ENHRY and CDR2 SYGVKD. This CDR3 has 14 amino acids. V gave up 6 bases and J gave up 0 bases; unmatched junction bases: 2. The chain's CDR3 is CAIRGQGLNTEAFF. CDR3 coding DNA: TGTGCCATCAGGGGACAGGGCTTGAACACTGAAGCTTTCTTT.